This TCR beta chain was sequenced during a study of OX40 agonist ivuxolimab in advanced cancers. Broader study findings: Dosing at 0.1 to 3.0 mg/kg was accompanied by clonal expansion of CD4+ and CD8+ blood T cells by week 6. Individuals who were partial responders at 0.1-3.0 mg/kg had clonal expansion that ranked among the lowest.

Remarks on this clone: Antigen specificity is unknown.

The CDR3 is 21 amino acids. V shed 4 bases and J 0 bases; nucleotides not matched to a gene: 19. Per germline, CDR1 SGHRS and CDR2 YFSETQ. Sequencing used immunoSEQ multiplex PCR; TCRdb keeps in-frame clones, though not all of them. Among some 95,000 clones listed, around 90% were seen once. Sample: CD4+ or CD8+ T cells sorted from blood, taken in a trial of the OX40 agonist ivuxolimab. This chain joins TRBV5-1 and TRBJ1-6; 7 bases align to TRBD1. This receptor was identified in an adult with an advanced solid tumor such as melanoma, head and neck, liver or kidney cancer. The CDR3: CASSLAGPGTATSSYNSPLHF. CDR3 nucleotides: TGCGCCAGCAGCCTGGCAGGTCCCGGGACAGCGACTAGCTCCTATAATTCACCCCTCCACTTT.